This T cell receptor beta chain was retrieved from a study of T cell repertoires in cytomegalovirus infection. Study-level background: Shared public TCR beta signatures pointed to both CMV infection and a matching HLA type. Regarding the study as a whole: Clonotypes of TCR beta that were HLA-C-restricted and CMV-specific dominated the ex vivo response. Carriers of CMV and the relevant HLA type were discriminated by public TCR beta frequency.

This clonotype showed up many times. Its antigen remains unidentified. This CDR3 region has 13 residues. V was cut by 10 bases and J by 1 base, with 11 bases left in between. Germline values: CDR1 ENHRY, CDR2 SYGVKD. One entry per CDR3 protein results from TCRdb running MiXCR on the reads. The sample has 400,000 to 550,000 distinct CDR3 sequences; about 11% are singletons. The sequencing input was PBMCs. The TCR originated in a human donor in good health (CMV status not recorded). Some clones in this sample may be carry-over from other donors' samples. The chain links TRBV10-3 to TRBJ1-3; D remains unclear. The CDR3 DNA reads as TGTGCCACGCTAGCCGTTTCTGGAAACACCATATATTTT. Protein: CATLAVSGNTIYF.